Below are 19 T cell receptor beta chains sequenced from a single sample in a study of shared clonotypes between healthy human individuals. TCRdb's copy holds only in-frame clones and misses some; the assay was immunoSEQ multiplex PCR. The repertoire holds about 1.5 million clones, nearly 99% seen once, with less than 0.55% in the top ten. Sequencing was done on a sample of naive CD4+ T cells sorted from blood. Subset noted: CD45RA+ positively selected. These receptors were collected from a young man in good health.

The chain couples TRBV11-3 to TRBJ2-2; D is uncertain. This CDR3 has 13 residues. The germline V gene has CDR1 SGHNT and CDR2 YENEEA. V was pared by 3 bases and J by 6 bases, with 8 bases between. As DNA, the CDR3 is TGTGCCAGCAGCTTTATGGCAGCCGGGGAGCTGTTTTTT. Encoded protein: CASSFMAAGELFF.

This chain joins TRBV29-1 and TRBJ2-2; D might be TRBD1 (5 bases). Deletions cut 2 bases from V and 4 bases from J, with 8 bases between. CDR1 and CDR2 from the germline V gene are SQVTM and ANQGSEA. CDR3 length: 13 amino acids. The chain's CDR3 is CSVENRSTGELFF. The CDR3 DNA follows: TGCAGCGTTGAAAACAGGTCCACCGGGGAGCTGTTTTTT.

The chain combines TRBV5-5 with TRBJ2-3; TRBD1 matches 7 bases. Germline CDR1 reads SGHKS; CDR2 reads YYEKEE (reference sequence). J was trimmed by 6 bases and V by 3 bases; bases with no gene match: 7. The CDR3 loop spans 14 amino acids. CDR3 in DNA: TGTGCCAGCAGCTCGACAGGGTTCTCCGATACGCAGTATTTT. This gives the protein CASSSTGFSDTQYF.

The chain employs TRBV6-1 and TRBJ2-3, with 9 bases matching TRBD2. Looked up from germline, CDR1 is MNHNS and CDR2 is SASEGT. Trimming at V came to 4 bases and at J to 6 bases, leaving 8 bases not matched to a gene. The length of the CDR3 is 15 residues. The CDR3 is CASSVLAGRVDTQYF. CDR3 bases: TGTGCCAGCAGTGTACTAGCGGGCAGGGTTGATACGCAGTATTTT.

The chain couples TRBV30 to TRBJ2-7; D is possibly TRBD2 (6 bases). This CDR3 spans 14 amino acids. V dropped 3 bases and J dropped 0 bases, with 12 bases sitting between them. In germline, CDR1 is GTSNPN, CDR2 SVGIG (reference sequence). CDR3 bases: TGTGCCTGGAGCCGGGACTCGAGCTCCTACGAGCAGTACTTC. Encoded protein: CAWSRDSSSYEQYF.

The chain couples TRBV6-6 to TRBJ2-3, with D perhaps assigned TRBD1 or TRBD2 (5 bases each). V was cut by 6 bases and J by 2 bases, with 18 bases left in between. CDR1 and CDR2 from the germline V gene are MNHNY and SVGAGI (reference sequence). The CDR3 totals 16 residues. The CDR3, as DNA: TGTGCCAGCAGCCTCCCAGGGACGGAAATCACAGATACGCAGTATTTT. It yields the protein CASSLPGTEITDTQYF.

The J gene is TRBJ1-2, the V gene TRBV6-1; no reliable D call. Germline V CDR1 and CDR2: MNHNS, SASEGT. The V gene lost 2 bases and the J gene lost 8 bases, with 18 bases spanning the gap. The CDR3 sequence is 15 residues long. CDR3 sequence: CASSESGSHGVGYTF. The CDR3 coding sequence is TGTGCCAGCAGTGAATCCGGGTCGCACGGGGTAGGCTACACCTTC.

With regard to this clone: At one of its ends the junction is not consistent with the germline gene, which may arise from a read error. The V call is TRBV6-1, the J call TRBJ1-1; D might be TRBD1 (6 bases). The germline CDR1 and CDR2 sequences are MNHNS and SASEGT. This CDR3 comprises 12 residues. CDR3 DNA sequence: TGTGCCAGCAGAGAAGGGGGGCGTGAAGCTTTCTTT. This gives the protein CASREGGREAFF.

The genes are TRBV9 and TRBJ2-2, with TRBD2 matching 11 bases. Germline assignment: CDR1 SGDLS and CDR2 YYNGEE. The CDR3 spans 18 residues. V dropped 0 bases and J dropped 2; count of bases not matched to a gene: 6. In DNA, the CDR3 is TGTGCCAGCAGCGTAGCTTCTAGCGGGAGGACAAACACCGGGGAGCTGTTTTTT. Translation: CASSVASSGRTNTGELFF.

In DNA form, the CDR3 reads TGTGCCAGCAGCGTACAGGGGGTTGACAATGGAGAGCAGTTCTTC. Translated: CASSVQGVDNGEQFF. This chain joins TRBV5-6 and TRBJ2-1, with 8 bases fitting TRBD1. The CDR3 runs 15 residues. Germline V gene data show CDR1 as SGHDT and CDR2 as YYEEEE. V shed 4 bases and J 10 bases; nucleotides not matched to a gene: 13.

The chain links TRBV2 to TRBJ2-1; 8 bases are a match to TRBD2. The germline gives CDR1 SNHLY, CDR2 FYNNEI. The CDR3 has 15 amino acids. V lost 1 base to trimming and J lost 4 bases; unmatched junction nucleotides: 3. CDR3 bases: TGTGCCAGCAGTGAAGGCGGGAGGATGTACAATGAGCAGTTCTTC. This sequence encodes CASSEGGRMYNEQFF.

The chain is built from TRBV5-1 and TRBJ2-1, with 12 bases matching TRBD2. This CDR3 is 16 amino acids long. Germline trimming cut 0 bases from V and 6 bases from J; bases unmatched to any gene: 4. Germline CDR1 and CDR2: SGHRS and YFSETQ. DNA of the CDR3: TGCGCCAGCAGCTTGGGCCTAGCGGGAGGGTTCAATGAGCAGTTCTTC. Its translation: CASSLGLAGGFNEQFF.

For the CDR3, the DNA is TGCGCCAGCAGCCAAGATTGGGGCACTGAAGCTTTCTTT. Its translation: CASSQDWGTEAFF. The gene calls are TRBV4-3 and TRBJ1-1; D is unresolved. The CDR3 consists of 13 residues. Per the germline V gene, CDR1 is LGHNA and CDR2 is YSLEER. Trimming took off 0 bases at V and 4 bases at J, with 6 bases between the two ends.

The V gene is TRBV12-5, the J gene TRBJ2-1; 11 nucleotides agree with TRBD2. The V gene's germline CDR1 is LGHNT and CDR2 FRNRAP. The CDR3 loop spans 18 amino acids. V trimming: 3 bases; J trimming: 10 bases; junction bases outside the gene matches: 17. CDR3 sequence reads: CASGFPGSGTSGSGEQFF. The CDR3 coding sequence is TGTGCTAGTGGTTTCCCCGGGAGCGGGACTAGCGGCAGTGGGGAGCAGTTCTTC.

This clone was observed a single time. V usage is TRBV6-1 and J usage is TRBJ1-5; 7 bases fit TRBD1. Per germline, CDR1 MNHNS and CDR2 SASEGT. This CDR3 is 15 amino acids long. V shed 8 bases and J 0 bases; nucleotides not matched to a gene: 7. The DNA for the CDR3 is TGTGCCAGCGGTCCCGGGACAGCTAGCAATCAGCCCCAGCATTTT. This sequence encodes CASGPGTASNQPQHF.

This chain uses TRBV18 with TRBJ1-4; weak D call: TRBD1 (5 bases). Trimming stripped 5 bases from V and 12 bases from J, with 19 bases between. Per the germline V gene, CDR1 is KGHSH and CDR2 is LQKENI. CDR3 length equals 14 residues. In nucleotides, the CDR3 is TGTGCCAGCTCATCAGCCAGGGTCGCCGTGGAACTGTTTTTT. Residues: CASSSARVAVELFF.

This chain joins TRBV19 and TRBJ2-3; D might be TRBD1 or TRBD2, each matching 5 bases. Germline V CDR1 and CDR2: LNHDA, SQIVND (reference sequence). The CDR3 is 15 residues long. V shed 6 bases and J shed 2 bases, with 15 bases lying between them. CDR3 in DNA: TGTGCCAGTAGGTCACCGGGACGGTACACAGATACGCAGTATTTT. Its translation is CASRSPGRYTDTQYF.

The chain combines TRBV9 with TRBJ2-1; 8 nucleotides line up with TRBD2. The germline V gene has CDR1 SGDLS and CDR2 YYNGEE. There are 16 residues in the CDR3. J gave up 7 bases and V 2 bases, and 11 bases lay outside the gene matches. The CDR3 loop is CASSVRAGGPGNEQFF. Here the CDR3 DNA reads TGTGCCAGCAGCGTTCGGGCGGGAGGACCGGGGAATGAGCAGTTCTTC.

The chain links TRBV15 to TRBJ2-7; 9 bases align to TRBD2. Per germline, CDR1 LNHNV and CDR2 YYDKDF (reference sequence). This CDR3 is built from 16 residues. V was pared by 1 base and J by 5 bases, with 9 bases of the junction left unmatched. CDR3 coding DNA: TGTGCCACCAGCAGAGGTGGGCTAGCGGGAAACCACGAGCAGTACTTC. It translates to CATSRGGLAGNHEQYF.